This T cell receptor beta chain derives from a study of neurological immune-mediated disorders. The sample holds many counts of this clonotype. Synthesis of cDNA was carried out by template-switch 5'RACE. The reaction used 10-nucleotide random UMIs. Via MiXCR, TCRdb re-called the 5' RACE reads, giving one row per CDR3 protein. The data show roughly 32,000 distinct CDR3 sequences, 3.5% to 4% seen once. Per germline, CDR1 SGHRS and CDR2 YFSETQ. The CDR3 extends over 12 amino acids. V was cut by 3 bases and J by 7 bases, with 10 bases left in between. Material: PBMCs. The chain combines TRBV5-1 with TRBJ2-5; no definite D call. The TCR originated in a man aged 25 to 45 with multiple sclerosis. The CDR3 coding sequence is TGCGCCAGCAGCTGGGCCCCGGGGACCCAGTACTTC. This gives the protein CASSWAPGTQYF.